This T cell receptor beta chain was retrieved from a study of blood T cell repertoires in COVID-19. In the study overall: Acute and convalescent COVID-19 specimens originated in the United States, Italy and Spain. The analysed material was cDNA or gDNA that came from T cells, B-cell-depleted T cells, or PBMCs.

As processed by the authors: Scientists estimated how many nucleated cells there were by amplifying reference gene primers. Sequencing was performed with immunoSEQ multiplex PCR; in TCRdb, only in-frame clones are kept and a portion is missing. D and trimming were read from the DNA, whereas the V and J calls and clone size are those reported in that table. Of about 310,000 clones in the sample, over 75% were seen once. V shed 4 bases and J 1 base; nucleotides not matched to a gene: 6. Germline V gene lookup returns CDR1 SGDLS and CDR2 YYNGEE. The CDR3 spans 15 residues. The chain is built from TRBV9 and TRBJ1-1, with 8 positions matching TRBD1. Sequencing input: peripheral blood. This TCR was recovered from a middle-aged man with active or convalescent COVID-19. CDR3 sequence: CASSPRQGPNTEAFF. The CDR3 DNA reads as TGTGCCAGCAGCCCCCGACAGGGGCCGAACACTGAAGCTTTCTTT.